Below, one T cell receptor beta chain is given with its context. The antigen is undetermined. Relative to the germline gene, one junction end is altered; a read error may explain this. This entry belongs to a study of cytomegalovirus exposure and HLA in healthy donors. Overall study: A preliminary data release comprised about 85 million unique TCRs obtained from HLA-typed donors. In terms of ancestry, the Caucasian-associated cluster contained 75% to 90% of the roughly 400 genotyped donors. Study results and limitations: Sequencing had likely introduced a cluster of highly shared sequence variants as an artifact.

Healthy bone marrow donors made up the cohort. Germline assignment: CDR1 SNHLY and CDR2 FYNNEI. CDR3 size: 15 residues. PCR primers comprised 60 Vbeta and 13 Jbeta primers. Assay used: immunoSEQ multiplex PCR; TCRdb lists only in-frame clones, some missing. The table has around 110,000 clones, 79% seen once. The chain couples TRBV2 to TRBJ2-7; D may be TRBD2 (5 bases). Sequences were obtained from PBMCs. This TCR derives from a woman between 18 and 29 years old in good health and CMV-seropositive. CDR3 region: CTSSPFPSGTYEQYF. For the CDR3, the DNA is TGTACCAGCAGCCCCTTCCCCTCGGGAACCTACGAGCAGTACTTC. The full variable domain, rest sourced from reference TRBV2 and TRBJ2-7, is EPEVTQTPSHQVTQMGQEVILRCVPISNHLYFYWYRQILGQKVEFLVSFYNNEISEKSEIFDDQFSVERPDGSNFTLKIRSTKLEDSAMYFCTSSPFPSGTYEQYFGPGTRLTVT.